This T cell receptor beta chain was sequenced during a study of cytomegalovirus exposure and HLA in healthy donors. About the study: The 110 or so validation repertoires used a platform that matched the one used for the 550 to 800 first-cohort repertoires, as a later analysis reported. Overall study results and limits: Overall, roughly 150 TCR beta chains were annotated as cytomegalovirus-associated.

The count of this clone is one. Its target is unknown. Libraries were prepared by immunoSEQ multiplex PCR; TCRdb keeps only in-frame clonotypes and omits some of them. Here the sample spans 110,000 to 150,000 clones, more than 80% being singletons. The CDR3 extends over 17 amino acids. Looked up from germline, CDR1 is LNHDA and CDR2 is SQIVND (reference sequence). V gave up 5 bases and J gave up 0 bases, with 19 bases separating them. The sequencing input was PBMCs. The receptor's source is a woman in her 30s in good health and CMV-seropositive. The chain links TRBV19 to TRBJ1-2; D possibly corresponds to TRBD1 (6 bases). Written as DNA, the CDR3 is TGTGCCAGTAGTTACGGGGCAGGGGCCCGAGCTAACTATGGCTACACCTTC. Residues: CASSYGAGARANYGYTF.